This T cell receptor beta chain was sequenced for a study of blood T cell repertoires in COVID-19. CDR1 and CDR2 from the germline V gene are LNHDA and SQIVND (reference sequence). This CDR3 is built from 14 residues. The V gene lost 3 bases and the J gene lost 4 bases, with 12 bases spanning the gap. Sequenced by immunoSEQ multiplex PCR; TCRdb stores in-frame clones only, minus some. The sample holds about 190,000 clones, approximately 88% seen once. The chain has TRBV19 and TRBJ2-5, with D perhaps TRBD1 (6 bases). The sample comprised PBMCs or T cells enriched from blood (not recorded which). This clonotype was obtained from a woman in her 30s who had recovered from COVID-19. The CDR3, as DNA: TGTGCCAGTAGTATTGGCAGGGGACGAGAGACCCAGTACTTC. Translated: CASSIGRGRETQYF.